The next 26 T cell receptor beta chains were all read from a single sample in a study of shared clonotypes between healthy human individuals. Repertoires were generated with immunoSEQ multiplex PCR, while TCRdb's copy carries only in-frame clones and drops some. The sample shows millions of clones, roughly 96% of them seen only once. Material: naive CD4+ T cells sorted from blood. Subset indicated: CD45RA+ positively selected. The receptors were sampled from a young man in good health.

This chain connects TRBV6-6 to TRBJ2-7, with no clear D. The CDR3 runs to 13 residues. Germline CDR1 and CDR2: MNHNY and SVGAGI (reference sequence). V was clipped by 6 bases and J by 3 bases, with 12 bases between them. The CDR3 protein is CASSLLDLYEQYF. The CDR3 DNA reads TGTGCCAGCAGCCTACTGGACCTCTACGAGCAGTACTTC.

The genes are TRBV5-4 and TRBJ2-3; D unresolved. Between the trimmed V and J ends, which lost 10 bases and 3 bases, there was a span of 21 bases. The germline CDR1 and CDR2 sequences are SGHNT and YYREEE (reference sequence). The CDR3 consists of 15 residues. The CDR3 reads CASPLSTPPTDTQYF. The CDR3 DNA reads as TGTGCCTCTCCCCTCAGTACGCCTCCTACAGATACGCAGTATTTT.

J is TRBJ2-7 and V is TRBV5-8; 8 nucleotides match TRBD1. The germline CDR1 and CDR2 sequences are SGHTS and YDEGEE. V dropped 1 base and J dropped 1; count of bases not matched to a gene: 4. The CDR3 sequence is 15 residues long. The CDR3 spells CASSLQDRESYEQYF. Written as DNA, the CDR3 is TGTGCCAGCAGCTTGCAGGACAGGGAATCCTACGAGCAGTACTTC.

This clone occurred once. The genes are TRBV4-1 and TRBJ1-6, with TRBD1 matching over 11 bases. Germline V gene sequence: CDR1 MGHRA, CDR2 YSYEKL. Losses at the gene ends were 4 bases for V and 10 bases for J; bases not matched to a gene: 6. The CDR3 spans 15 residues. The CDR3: CASSRGQGAPSPLHF. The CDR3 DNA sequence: TGCGCCAGCAGCCGAGGACAGGGGGCGCCCTCACCCCTCCACTTT.

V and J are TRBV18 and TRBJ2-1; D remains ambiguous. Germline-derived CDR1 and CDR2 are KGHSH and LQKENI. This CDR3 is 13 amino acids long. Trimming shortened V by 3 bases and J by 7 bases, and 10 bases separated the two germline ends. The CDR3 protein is CASSPLDLNEQFF. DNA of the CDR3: TGTGCCAGCTCACCCCTCGACCTAAATGAGCAGTTCTTC. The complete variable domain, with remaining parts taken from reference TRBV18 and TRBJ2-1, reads NAGVMQNPRHLVRRRGQEARLRCSPMKGHSHVYWYRQLPEEGLKFMVYLQKENIIDESGMPKERFSAEFPKEGPSILRIQQVVRGDSAAYFCASSPLDLNEQFFGPGTRLTVL.

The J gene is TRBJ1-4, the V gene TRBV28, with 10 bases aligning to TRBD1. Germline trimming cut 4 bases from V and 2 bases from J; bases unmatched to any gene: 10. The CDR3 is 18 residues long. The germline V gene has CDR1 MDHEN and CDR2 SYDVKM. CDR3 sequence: CASSSPGDRGWTNEKLFF. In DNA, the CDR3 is TGTGCCAGCAGTTCCCCCGGGGACAGGGGCTGGACTAATGAAAAACTGTTTTTT.

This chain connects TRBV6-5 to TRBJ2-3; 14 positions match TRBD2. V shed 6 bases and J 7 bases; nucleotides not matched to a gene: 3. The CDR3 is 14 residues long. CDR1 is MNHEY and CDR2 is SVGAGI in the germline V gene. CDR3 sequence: CASRGTSGRNTQYF. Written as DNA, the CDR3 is TGTGCCAGCAGGGGGACTAGCGGGAGAAATACGCAGTATTTT.

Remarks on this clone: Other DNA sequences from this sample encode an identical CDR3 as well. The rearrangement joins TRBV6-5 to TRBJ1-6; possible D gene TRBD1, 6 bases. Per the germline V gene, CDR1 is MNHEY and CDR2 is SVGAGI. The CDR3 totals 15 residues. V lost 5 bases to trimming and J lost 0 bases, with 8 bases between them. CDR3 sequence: CASSQGSSYNSPLHF. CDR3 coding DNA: TGTGCCAGCAGTCAGGGGAGCTCCTATAATTCACCCCTCCACTTT.

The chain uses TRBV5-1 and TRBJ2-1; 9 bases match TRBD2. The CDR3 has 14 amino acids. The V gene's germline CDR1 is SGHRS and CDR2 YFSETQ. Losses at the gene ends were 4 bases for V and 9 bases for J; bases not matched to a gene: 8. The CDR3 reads CASSLLGTSSEQFF. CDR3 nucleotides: TGCGCCAGCAGCCTTCTTGGGACTAGCAGTGAGCAGTTCTTC.

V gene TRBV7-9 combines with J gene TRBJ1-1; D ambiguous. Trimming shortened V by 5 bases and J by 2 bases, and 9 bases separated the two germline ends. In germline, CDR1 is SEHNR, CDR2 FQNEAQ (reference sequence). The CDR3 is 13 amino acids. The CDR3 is CASSPGINTEAFF. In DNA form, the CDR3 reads TGTGCCAGCAGCCCCGGGATCAACACTGAAGCTTTCTTT.

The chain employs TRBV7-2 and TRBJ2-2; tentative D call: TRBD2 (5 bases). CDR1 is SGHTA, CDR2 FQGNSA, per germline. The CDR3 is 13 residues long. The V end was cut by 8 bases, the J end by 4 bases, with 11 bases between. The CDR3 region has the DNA TGTGCCAGCTTCCACGGGGTCACCGGGGAGCTGTTTTTT. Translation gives CASFHGVTGELFF.

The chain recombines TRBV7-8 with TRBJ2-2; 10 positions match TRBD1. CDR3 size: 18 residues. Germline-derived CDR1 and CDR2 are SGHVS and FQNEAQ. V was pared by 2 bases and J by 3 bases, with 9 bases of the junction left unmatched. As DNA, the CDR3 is TGTGCCAGCAGCTTACGGCCGGGGACAGGGGATTACACCGGGGAGCTGTTTTTT. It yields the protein CASSLRPGTGDYTGELFF.

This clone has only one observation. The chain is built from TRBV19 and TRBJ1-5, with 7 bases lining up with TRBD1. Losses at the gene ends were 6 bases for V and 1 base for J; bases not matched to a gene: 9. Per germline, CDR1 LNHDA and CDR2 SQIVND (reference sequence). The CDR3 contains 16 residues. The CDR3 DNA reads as TGTGCCAGTAGGTCACCGAGACAGGGAAGCAATCAGCCCCAGCATTTT. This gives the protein CASRSPRQGSNQPQHF.

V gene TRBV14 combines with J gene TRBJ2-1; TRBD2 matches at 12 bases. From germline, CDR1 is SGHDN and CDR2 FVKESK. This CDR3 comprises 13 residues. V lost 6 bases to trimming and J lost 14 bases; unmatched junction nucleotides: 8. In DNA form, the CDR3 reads TGTGCCAGCAGTCAGGCTTCTAGCGGGAGGGAGTTCTTC. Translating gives CASSQASSGREFF.

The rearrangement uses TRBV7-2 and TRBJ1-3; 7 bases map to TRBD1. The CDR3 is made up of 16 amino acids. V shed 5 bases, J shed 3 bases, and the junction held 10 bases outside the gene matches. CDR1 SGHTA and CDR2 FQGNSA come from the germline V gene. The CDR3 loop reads CASSVQGGSLGNTIYF. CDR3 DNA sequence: TGTGCCAGCAGCGTCCAGGGGGGAAGTCTTGGAAACACCATATATTTT.

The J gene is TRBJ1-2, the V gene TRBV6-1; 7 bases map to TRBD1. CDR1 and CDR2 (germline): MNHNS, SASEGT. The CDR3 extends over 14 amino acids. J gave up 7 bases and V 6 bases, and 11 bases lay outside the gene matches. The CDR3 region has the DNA TGTGCCAGCAGCTTACAGGGGATGTTGGGTGGCTACACCTTC. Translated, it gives CASSLQGMLGGYTF.

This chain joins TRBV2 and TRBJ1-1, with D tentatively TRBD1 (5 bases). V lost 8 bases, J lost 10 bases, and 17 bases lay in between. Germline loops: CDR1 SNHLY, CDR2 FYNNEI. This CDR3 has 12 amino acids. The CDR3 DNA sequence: TGTGCCAGCCTAGAAGGGGAAGGGGCAGCTTTCTTT. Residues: CASLEGEGAAFF.

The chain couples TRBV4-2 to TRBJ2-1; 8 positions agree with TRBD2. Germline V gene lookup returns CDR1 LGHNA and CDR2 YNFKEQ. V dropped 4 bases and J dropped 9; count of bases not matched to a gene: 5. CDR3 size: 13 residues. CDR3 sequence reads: CASSLSGNGEQFF. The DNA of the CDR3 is TGTGCCAGCAGCCTTAGCGGGAACGGTGAGCAGTTCTTC.

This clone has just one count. The CDR3 DNA reads TGCGCCAGCAGCTTGGCGGCAAGGTCACCCCTCCACTTT. Protein: CASSLAARSPLHF. This chain uses TRBV5-1 with TRBJ1-6; no clear D gene. This CDR3 spans 13 amino acids. V lost 0 bases and J 10 bases, leaving 8 bases between the germline ends. CDR1 is SGHRS, CDR2 YFSETQ, per germline.

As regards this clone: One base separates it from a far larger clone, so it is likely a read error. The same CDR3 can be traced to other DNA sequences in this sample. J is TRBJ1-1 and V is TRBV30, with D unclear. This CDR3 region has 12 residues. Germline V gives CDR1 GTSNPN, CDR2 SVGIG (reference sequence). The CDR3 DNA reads TGTGCCTGGATCACAGCGAACACCGAAGCTTTCTTT. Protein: CAWITANTEAFF.

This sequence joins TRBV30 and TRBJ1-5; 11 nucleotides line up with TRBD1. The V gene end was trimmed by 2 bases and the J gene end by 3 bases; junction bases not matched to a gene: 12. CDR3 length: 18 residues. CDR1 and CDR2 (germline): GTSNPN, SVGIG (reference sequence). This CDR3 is CAWSFQDRGLPLNQPQHF. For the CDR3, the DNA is TGTGCCTGGAGTTTCCAGGACAGGGGGCTCCCGCTCAATCAGCCCCAGCATTTT.

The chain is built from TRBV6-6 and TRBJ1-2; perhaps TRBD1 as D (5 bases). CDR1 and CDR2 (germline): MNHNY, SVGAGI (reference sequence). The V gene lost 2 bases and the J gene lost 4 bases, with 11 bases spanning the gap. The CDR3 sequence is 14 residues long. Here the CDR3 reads CASSYGQGLYGYTF. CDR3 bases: TGTGCCAGCAGTTACGGTCAGGGACTCTATGGCTACACCTTC.

The CDR3 bases are TGTGCCAGCAGCTTCTCCGGGACAGGGGGCTACGAGCAGTACTTC. It encodes CASSFSGTGGYEQYF. This sequence joins TRBV7-8 and TRBJ2-7, with 11 bases fitting TRBD1. With V trimmed by 3 bases and J by 3 bases, 4 bases remained unmatched. Germline lookup yields CDR1 SGHVS and CDR2 FQNEAQ. CDR3 length equals 15 residues. Full variable domain (rest looked up from reference TRBV7-8 and TRBJ2-7): GAGVSQSPRYKVAKRGQDVALRCDPISGHVSLFWYQQALGQGPEFLTYFQNEAQLDKSGLPSDRFFAERPEGSVSTLKIQRTQQEDSAVYLCASSFSGTGGYEQYFGPGTRLTVT.

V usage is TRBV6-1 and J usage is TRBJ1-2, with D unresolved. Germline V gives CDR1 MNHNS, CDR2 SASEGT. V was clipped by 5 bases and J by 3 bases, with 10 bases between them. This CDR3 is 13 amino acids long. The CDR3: CASSTTRDYGYTF. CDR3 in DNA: TGTGCCAGCAGTACGACCCGAGACTATGGCTACACCTTC.

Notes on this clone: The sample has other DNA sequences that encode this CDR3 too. Here the CDR3 DNA reads TGCAGTGCTTCGGGGGGGGAGACCCAGTACTTC. As protein: CSASGGETQYF. This sequence joins TRBV20-1 and TRBJ2-5; 8 bases agree with TRBD2. The CDR3 extends over 11 amino acids. CDR1 is DFQATT, CDR2 SNEGSKA, per germline (reference sequence). V was clipped by 5 bases and J by 5 bases; unmatched bases: 1.

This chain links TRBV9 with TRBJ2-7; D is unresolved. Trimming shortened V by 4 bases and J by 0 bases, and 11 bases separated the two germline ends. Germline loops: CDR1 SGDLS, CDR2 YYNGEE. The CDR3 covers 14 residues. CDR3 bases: TGTGCCAGCAGCACCCACCCGAGCTCCTACGAGCAGTACTTC. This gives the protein CASSTHPSSYEQYF.